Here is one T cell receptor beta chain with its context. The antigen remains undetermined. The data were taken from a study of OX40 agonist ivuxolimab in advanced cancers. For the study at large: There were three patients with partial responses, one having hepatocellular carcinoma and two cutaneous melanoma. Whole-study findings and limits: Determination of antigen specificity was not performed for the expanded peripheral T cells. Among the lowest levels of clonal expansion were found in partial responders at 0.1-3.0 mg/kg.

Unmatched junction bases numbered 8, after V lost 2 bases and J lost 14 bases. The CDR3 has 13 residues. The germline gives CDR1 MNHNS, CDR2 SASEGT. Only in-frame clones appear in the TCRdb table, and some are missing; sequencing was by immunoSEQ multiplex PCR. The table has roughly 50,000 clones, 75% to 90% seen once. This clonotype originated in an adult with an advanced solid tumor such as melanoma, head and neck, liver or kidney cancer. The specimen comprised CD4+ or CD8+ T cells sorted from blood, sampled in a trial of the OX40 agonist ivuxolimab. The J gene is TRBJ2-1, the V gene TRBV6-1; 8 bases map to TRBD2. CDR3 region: CASSELGTGGEFF. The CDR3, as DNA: TGTGCCAGCAGTGAATTGGGAACGGGAGGGGAGTTCTTC.